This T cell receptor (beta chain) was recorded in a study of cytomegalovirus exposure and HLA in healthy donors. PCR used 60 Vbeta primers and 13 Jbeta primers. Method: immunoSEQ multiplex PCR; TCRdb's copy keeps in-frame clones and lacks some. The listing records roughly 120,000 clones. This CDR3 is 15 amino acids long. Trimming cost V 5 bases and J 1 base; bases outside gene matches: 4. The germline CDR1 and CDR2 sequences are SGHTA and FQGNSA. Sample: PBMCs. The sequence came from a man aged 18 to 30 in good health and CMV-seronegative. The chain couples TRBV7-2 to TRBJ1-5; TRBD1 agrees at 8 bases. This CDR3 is CASSGQGGSNQPQHF. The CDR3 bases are TGTGCCAGCAGCGGACAGGGTGGGAGCAATCAGCCCCAGCATTTT.